A selection of T cell receptor beta chains follows, all from one sample in a study of blood T cell repertoires in COVID-19. Sequencing was performed with immunoSEQ multiplex PCR; in TCRdb, only in-frame clones are kept and a portion is missing. The data contain 300,000 to 350,000 clones, around 90% of them seen just once; the ten biggest clones take up approximately 9.4%. The specimen was peripheral blood. These receptors all come from a young man with COVID-19, enrolled during active disease. The CDR3 runs from the conserved cysteine through the conserved F or W. The order of the fields is CDR3 DNA, CDR3 protein, clone size, D gene, V gene, J gene. D genes are given only for firm matches. The size field is filled for only some rows; it gives once, few, many or a size class.

DNA: TGTGCCACCAGCTTGAATCTCCAGGGCACAGATACGCAGTATTTT; CDR3: CATSLNLQGTDTQYF; size: -; D: -; V: TRBV15; J: TRBJ2-3
DNA: TGTGCCAGCCAACAGGGGGCTTGGGAAAAACTGTTTTTT; CDR3: CASQQGAWEKLFF; size: -; D: TRBD1; V: TRBV2; J: TRBJ1-4
DNA: TGTGCCAGCAGCAGCACTGGAAACACCATATATTTT; CDR3: CASSSTGNTIYF; size: -; D: -; V: TRBV7-2; J: TRBJ1-3
DNA: TGTGCCAGCAGTTACGGTGGGGGCCGCCCCTCCTACGAGCAGTACTTC; CDR3: CASSYGGGRPSYEQYF; size: -; D: -; V: TRBV6-2/TRBV6-3; J: TRBJ2-7
DNA: TGTGCCAGCAGCTTAATTGGGACAGACAATCAGCCCCAGCATTTT; CDR3: CASSLIGTDNQPQHF; size: -; D: TRBD1; V: TRBV7-2; J: TRBJ1-5
DNA: TGCGCCAGCAGCTTGGCCCCCTTTATAATGACAGAAAACCAAGAGACCCAGTACTTC; CDR3: CASSLAPFIMTENQETQYF; size: -; D: -; V: TRBV5-1; J: TRBJ2-5
DNA: TGTGCCAGCAGCTTGCGGGACAGTAACTATGGCTACACCTTC; CDR3: CASSLRDSNYGYTF; size: few; D: TRBD1; V: TRBV11-2; J: TRBJ1-2
DNA: TGTGCCAGCAGCTTGGGAGGACTAGCGGGAGGACCCTACAATGAGCAGTTCTTC; CDR3: CASSLGGLAGGPYNEQFF; size: -; D: TRBD2; V: TRBV5-6; J: TRBJ2-1
DNA: TGTGCCAGCAAAGCGCGACTAGCGGGAGAGAGGTACGAGCAGTACTTC; CDR3: CASKARLAGERYEQYF; size: -; D: TRBD2; V: TRBV27; J: TRBJ2-7
DNA: TGTGCCAGCAGGTTTCGGACAGCAACTAATGAAAAACTGTTTTTT; CDR3: CASRFRTATNEKLFF; size: -; D: -; V: TRBV28; J: TRBJ1-4
DNA: TGCAGCGTAAGCTGGGACTCAACGAACACTGAAGCTTTCTTT; CDR3: CSVSWDSTNTEAFF; size: -; D: -; V: TRBV29-1; J: TRBJ1-1
DNA: TGTGCCAGCACCCTGTTTTCTGATACGCAGTATTTT; CDR3: CASTLFSDTQYF; size: -; D: -; V: TRBV5-6; J: TRBJ2-3
DNA: TGTGCCAGTAGGGTGTACGGGACATTTATAGGTGAGCAGTTCTTC; CDR3: CASRVYGTFIGEQFF; size: -; D: -; V: TRBV19; J: TRBJ2-1
DNA: TGTGCCAGCTCACTACGGAGAGAAACCGGGACAGGCAACTTCGAGCAGTACTTC; CDR3: CASSLRRETGTGNFEQYF; size: -; D: TRBD1; V: TRBV18; J: TRBJ2-7
DNA: TGTGCCAGCTCCACCACCGCAGGGCTCGCCGGGGAGCTGTTTTTT; CDR3: CASSTTAGLAGELFF; size: -; D: -; V: TRBV18; J: TRBJ2-2
DNA: TGTGCCAGCAGCCTCGGGGACAGGGAGAACACTGAAGCTTTCTTT; CDR3: CASSLGDRENTEAFF; size: once; D: TRBD1; V: TRBV3-1/TRBV3-2; J: TRBJ1-1
DNA: TGTGCCAGCAGTTTCCTCTCCCCTAGACTAGCGGGAGCCCCTTGGAACATTCAGTACTTC; CDR3: CASSFLSPRLAGAPWNIQYF; size: once; D: TRBD2; V: TRBV6-2/TRBV6-3; J: TRBJ2-4
DNA: TGCGCCAGCAGCCCCGCACTACGGACAGGAAGCTCCTACAATGAGCAGTTCTTC; CDR3: CASSPALRTGSSYNEQFF; size: -; D: TRBD1; V: TRBV5-1; J: TRBJ2-1
DNA: TGTGCCAGCAGGGTGCGGACAACCTACGAGCAGTACTTC; CDR3: CASRVRTTYEQYF; size: -; D: -; V: TRBV13; J: TRBJ2-7
DNA: TGTGCCAGCAGCTCCCACCCCGGACTAGCGGGAGCCTCCTACGAGCAGTACTTC; CDR3: CASSSHPGLAGASYEQYF; size: -; D: TRBD2; V: TRBV11-2; J: TRBJ2-7
DNA: TGCGCCAGCAGGGGACAGGGCCCTTCAGTTTATGGCTACACCTTC; CDR3: CASRGQGPSVYGYTF; size: once; D: TRBD1; V: TRBV10-1; J: TRBJ1-2
DNA: TGTGCCAGTAGACCGACAGGGCTCACAGATACGCAGTATTTT; CDR3: CASRPTGLTDTQYF; size: -; D: TRBD1; V: TRBV19; J: TRBJ2-3
DNA: TGTGCCAGCAGCTTGGGACAGGGACGTTCCTACGAGCAGTACTTC; CDR3: CASSLGQGRSYEQYF; size: -; D: TRBD1; V: TRBV5-6; J: TRBJ2-7
DNA: TGTGCCAGCAGCTTAGCCCCTGACAGGGCGCAAGAGACCCAGTACTTC; CDR3: CASSLAPDRAQETQYF; size: -; D: TRBD1; V: TRBV7-9; J: TRBJ2-5